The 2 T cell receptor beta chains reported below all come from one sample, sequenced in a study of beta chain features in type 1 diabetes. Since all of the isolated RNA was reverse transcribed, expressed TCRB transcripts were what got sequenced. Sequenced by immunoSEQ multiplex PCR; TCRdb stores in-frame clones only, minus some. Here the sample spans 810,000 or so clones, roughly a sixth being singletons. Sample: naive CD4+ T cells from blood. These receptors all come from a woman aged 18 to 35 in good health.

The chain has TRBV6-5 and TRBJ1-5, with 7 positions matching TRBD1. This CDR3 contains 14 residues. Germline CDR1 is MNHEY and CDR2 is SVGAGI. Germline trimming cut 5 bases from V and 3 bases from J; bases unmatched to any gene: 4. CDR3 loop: CASSPDRLNQPQHF. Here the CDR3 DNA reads TGTGCCAGCAGTCCGGACAGGCTCAATCAGCCCCAGCATTTT.

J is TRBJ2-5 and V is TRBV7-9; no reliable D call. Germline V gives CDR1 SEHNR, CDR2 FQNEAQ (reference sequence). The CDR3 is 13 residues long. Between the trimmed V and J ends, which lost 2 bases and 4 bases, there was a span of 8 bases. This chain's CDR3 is CASSLFDGETQYF. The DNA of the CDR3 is TGTGCCAGCAGCTTATTCGATGGAGAGACCCAGTACTTC.